Following are 29 T cell receptor beta chains from one sample sequenced in a study of T cells in Graves' hyperthyroidism and ophthalmopathy. Amplification of TCR beta CDR3 regions used RNA as the template. HTBI primers were employed in a first-round RT-PCR of the TCR CDR3. TCRdb itself ran the multiplex PCR reads through MiXCR, one entry per CDR3 protein. The repertoire holds hundreds of thousands of distinct CDR3 sequences, approximately 19% seen once, with approximately 15% in the top ten. The sequencing sample was made of blood. These receptors all stem from a woman between 50 and 59 years old with Graves' hyperthyroidism that later progressed to Graves' ophthalmopathy.

The J gene is TRBJ1-6, the V gene TRBV19; no clear D. Germline lookup yields CDR1 LNHDA and CDR2 SQIVND (reference sequence). The V gene lost 1 base and the J gene lost 3 bases, with 7 bases spanning the gap. The CDR3 spans 15 residues. The CDR3 DNA follows: TGTGCCAGTAGTATAGGACTCAACTATAATTCACCCCTCCACTTT. As protein: CASSIGLNYNSPLHF.

The chain joins TRBV6-1 to TRBJ1-3, with D unclear. This CDR3 spans 16 amino acids. V lost 6 bases and J 0 bases, leaving 15 bases between the germline ends. In germline, CDR1 is MNHNS, CDR2 SASEGT. The CDR3 sequence: CASSRQPTLSGNTIYF. The CDR3 DNA sequence: TGTGCCAGCAGCCGGCAACCGACTCTCTCTGGAAACACCATATATTTT.

A few counts support this clonotype. Without the conserved terminal phenylalanine or tryptophan, this CDR3 likely stems from a read error. The chain employs TRBV2 and TRBJ2-2; D ambiguous. CDR3 size: 13 residues. In germline, CDR1 is SNHLY, CDR2 FYNNEI. V lost 5 bases, J lost 4 bases, and 8 bases lay in between. The CDR3 coding sequence is TGTGCCAGCAGTTTATCCGGCACCGGGGAGCTGTTTTCT. This sequence encodes CASSLSGTGELFS.

The chain is built from TRBV6-2 or TRBV6-3 and TRBJ1-3, with a weak D call TRBD1 (6 bases). Between the trimmed V and J ends, which lost 5 bases and 2 bases, there was a span of 13 bases. The CDR3 has 15 residues. In germline, CDR1 is MNHEY, CDR2 SVGEGT. Here the CDR3 reads CASSDFRTAGNTIYF. The CDR3, as DNA: TGTGCCAGCAGTGACTTCCGGACAGCTGGAAACACCATATATTTT.

This clonotype has at least ten counts. The chain joins TRBV5-1 to TRBJ2-7, with TRBD2 as a possible D gene (6 bases). V gave up 0 bases and J gave up 3 bases, with 13 bases separating them. CDR3 size: 15 residues. The germline CDR1 and CDR2 sequences are SGHRS and YFSETQ. The CDR3 DNA follows: TGCGCCAGCAGCTTGGGAGGTCAGGACTACTACGAGCAGTACTTC. Its protein is CASSLGGQDYYEQYF.

The J gene is TRBJ2-1, the V gene TRBV12-3 or TRBV12-4; D may be TRBD2 (5 bases). Trimming stripped 3 bases from V and 7 bases from J, with 10 bases between. There are 13 residues in the CDR3. CDR3 sequence: CASSFRSGNEQFF. CDR3 coding DNA: TGTGCCAGCAGTTTTCGATCGGGGAATGAGCAGTTCTTC.

This chain joins TRBV30 and TRBJ2-3, with a weak D call TRBD2 (5 bases). Germline CDR1 is GTSNPN and CDR2 is SVGIG (reference sequence). The CDR3 has 15 residues. The ends were cut back, 0 bases at V and 0 bases at J, with 10 bases in the middle. The CDR3 DNA follows: TGTGCCTGGAGTGTATCGCGGGTTAGCACAGATACGCAGTATTTT. Its translation: CAWSVSRVSTDTQYF.

This rearrangement joins TRBV7-3 to TRBJ2-3, with TRBD2 matching over 10 bases. CDR1 and CDR2 (germline): SGHTA, FQGTGA. The CDR3 length is 15 residues. With V trimmed by 7 bases and J by 3 bases, 7 bases remained unmatched. In nucleotides, the CDR3 is TGTGCCAGCACCCCTAGCGGGGGAATAACAGATACGCAGTATTTT. Translating it yields CASTPSGGITDTQYF. Full variable domain (outside the CDR3, taken from reference TRBV7-3 and TRBJ2-3): GAGVSQTPSNKVTEKGKYVELRCDPISGHTALYWYRQSLGQGPEFLIYFQGTGAADDSGLPNDRFFAVRPEGSVSTLKIQRTERGDSAVYLCASTPSGGITDTQYFGPGTRLTVL.

The chain uses TRBV5-5 and TRBJ1-2; D might be TRBD1 (5 bases). Trimming took 2 bases from V and 0 from J, leaving 14 bases between them. Germline CDR1 is SGHKS and CDR2 is YYEKEE (reference sequence). This CDR3 contains 16 residues. The CDR3 sequence: CASSLDQGPPNYGYTF. CDR3 DNA sequence: TGTGCCAGCAGCTTAGATCAGGGACCGCCTAACTATGGCTACACCTTC.

This chain joins TRBV6-1 and TRBJ2-6, with 8 bases lining up with TRBD1. CDR3 length: 17 amino acids. Trimming at V came to 6 bases and at J to 0 bases, leaving 7 bases not matched to a gene. CDR1 is MNHNS and CDR2 is SASEGT in the germline V gene. The CDR3 DNA is TGTGCCAGCAGCGAACCGGGACAGGCCTCTGGGGCCAACGTCCTGACTTTC. This codes for CASSEPGQASGANVLTF.

Points on this clonotype: This clone may be a read error of a much larger clone one base away. Since the CDR3 does not end with the conserved phenylalanine or tryptophan, this likely comes from a read error. This rearrangement joins TRBV6-1 to TRBJ2-7; D is undetermined. The length of the CDR3 is 14 residues. With 7 bases removed from V and 0 bases from J, the gap between germline ends came to 13 bases. From germline, CDR1 is MNHNS and CDR2 SASEGT. The DNA for the CDR3 is TGTGCCAGCATGAGCCACACAAGCTCCTACGAGCAGTACCTC. It is translated as CASMSHTSSYEQYL.

The chain couples TRBV18 to TRBJ1-2; unclear D gene. The CDR3 spans 14 residues. CDR1 and CDR2 from the germline V gene are KGHSH and LQKENI. The germline V and J ends were trimmed by 11 bases and 1 base, with 17 bases remaining between them. The CDR3 sequence: CASLGTSLNYGYTF. The CDR3 nucleotides are TGTGCCTCCCTGGGAACCTCCCTTAACTATGGCTACACCTTC.

The genes are TRBV19 and TRBJ2-1, with no clear D. V was pared by 3 bases and J by 0 bases, with 6 bases between. Germline-derived CDR1 and CDR2 are LNHDA and SQIVND (reference sequence). This CDR3 comprises 14 residues. In nucleotides, the CDR3 is TGTGCCAGTAGTATTTGGGACTCCTACAATGAGCAGTTCTTC. Residues: CASSIWDSYNEQFF.

The chain couples TRBV6-5 to TRBJ2-3; D is ambiguous. Trimming took 1 base from V and 0 from J, leaving 8 bases between them. The germline CDR1 and CDR2 sequences are MNHEY and SVGAGI. CDR3 size: 15 residues. CDR3 sequence: CASSYFPPSTDTQYF. The DNA of the CDR3 is TGTGCCAGCAGTTACTTCCCACCAAGCACAGATACGCAGTATTTT.

This clonotype was counted many times. It may be a read error: a sequence one base away is much more abundant. The chain employs TRBV6-1 and TRBJ1-1; no definite D call. Trimming cost V 6 bases and J 1 base, with 9 bases left between them. The CDR3 is 13 residues long. The germline V gene encodes CDR1 MNHNS and CDR2 SASEGT. CDR3: CASSHGENTEAFF. The CDR3 DNA follows: TGTGCCAGCAGCCACGGGGAGAACACTGAAGCTTTCTTT.

Points on this clonotype: Sequence at one end of the junction differs from germline and may be a read error. J is TRBJ2-7 and V is TRBV29-1, with D uncertain. Germline CDR1 and CDR2: SQVTM and ANQGSEA. This CDR3 contains 13 residues. DNA for the CDR3: TGCGGCGTCGCTATGCAATCTTCCTACGAGCAGTACTTC. Translated, it gives CGVAMQSSYEQYF.

The chain joins TRBV24-1 to TRBJ1-2; D not certain. The V and J ends lost 5 bases and 6 bases respectively, with 12 bases between them. CDR1 and CDR2 from the germline V gene are KGHDR and SFDVKD. CDR3 length: 13 amino acids. CDR3 DNA: TGTGCCACCAGTGGGTGGGGAATGGATGGCTACACCTTC. This gives the protein CATSGWGMDGYTF.

This clonotype has only a few counts. The genes are TRBV7-9 and TRBJ2-5, with D possibly being TRBD2 (7 bases). Trimming took off 4 bases at V and 5 bases at J, with 20 bases between the two ends. The length of the CDR3 is 16 residues. Germline V lookup: CDR1 SEHNR, CDR2 FQNEAQ (reference sequence). The DNA for the CDR3 is TGTGCCAGCAGCTCGCTAGTGAGGGGGGGCCTGGAGACCCAGTACTTC. It codes for CASSSLVRGGLETQYF.

This clonotype was picked up many times. This chain links TRBV12-3 or TRBV12-4 with TRBJ2-2; the match to TRBD1 covers 9 bases. Trimming took 6 bases from V and 3 from J; bases not matched to a gene: 8. The CDR3 runs 16 residues. In nucleotides, the CDR3 is TGTGCCAGCAGGGTTGACAGGGGGGCGGACACCGGGGAGCTGTTTTTT. Translating gives CASRVDRGADTGELFF.

This clonotype has more than one count but fewer than ten. The chain combines TRBV6-1 with TRBJ2-2, with D possibly TRBD2 on 5 matching bases. Germline lookup yields CDR1 MNHNS and CDR2 SASEGT. V lost 7 bases, J lost 0 bases, and 18 bases lay in between. This CDR3 comprises 17 residues. The CDR3 DNA sequence: TGTGCCAGCACCAAAAATTTAGGAGCGGCGAACACCGGGGAGCTGTTTTTT. It codes for CASTKNLGAANTGELFF.

J is TRBJ1-5 and V is TRBV29-1, with no clear D. Deletions cut 1 base from V and 7 bases from J, with 11 bases between. Germline V CDR1 and CDR2: SQVTM, ANQGSEA. The CDR3 is 13 amino acids. The chain's CDR3 is CSVEVSQDQPQHF. The CDR3 region has the DNA TGCAGCGTTGAAGTGAGTCAGGACCAGCCCCAGCATTTT.

This clonotype appeared a few times. The chain joins TRBV6-1 to TRBJ1-4; D uncertain. CDR3 length equals 16 residues. V was pared by 4 bases and J by 8 bases, with 20 bases between. CDR1 and CDR2 from the germline V gene are MNHNS and SASEGT. CDR3 protein: CASSGIRSGLGEKLFF. CDR3 in DNA: TGTGCCAGCAGTGGAATACGGTCGGGTTTAGGGGAAAAACTGTTTTTT.

In this sample, this clonotype turned up many times. The DNA for the CDR3 is TGTGCCAGCAGCTTCGGACAGAAGCAAGAGACCCAGTACTTC. Translation: CASSFGQKQETQYF. The chain links TRBV11-3 to TRBJ2-5, with a possible D match to TRBD1 (6 bases). Germline V gives CDR1 SGHNT, CDR2 YENEEA. Between the trimmed V and J ends, which lost 3 bases and 2 bases, there was a span of 10 bases. The CDR3 is 14 amino acids. Combining the CDR3 with reference TRBV11-3 and TRBJ2-5 gives the whole variable domain EAGVVQSPRYKIIEKKQPVAFWCNPISGHNTLYWYLQNLGQGPELLIRYENEEAVDDSQLPKDRFSAERLKGVDSTLKIQPAELGDSAVYLCASSFGQKQETQYFGPGTRLLVL.

The chain links TRBV2 to TRBJ2-1; D unclear. Germline CDR1 is SNHLY and CDR2 is FYNNEI. Trimming removed 8 bases from V and 4 bases from J, with 6 bases in between. The CDR3 length is 11 residues. The CDR3 protein is CASGKYNEQFF. DNA for the CDR3: TGTGCCAGCGGAAAATACAATGAGCAGTTCTTC.

This clonotype came up many times. This sequence joins TRBV3-1 and TRBJ1-6; no clear D gene. This CDR3 has 17 residues. V shed 0 bases and J shed 1 base, with 10 bases lying between them. Germline loops: CDR1 LGHDT, CDR2 YNNKEL (reference sequence). CDR3 nucleotides: TGTGCCAGCAGCCAAGATCGGGGTATGTCCTATAATTCACCCCTCCACTTT. This sequence encodes CASSQDRGMSYNSPLHF.

The chain carries TRBV6-1 and TRBJ2-7, with no clear D. Trimming pared 5 bases from V and 2 bases from J, leaving 13 bases between. The length of the CDR3 is 14 residues. Germline values: CDR1 MNHNS, CDR2 SASEGT. The CDR3 loop reads CASSKSGLAYEQYF. Written as DNA, the CDR3 is TGTGCCAGCAGTAAATCAGGCTTAGCCTACGAGCAGTACTTC.

The chain combines TRBV19 with TRBJ1-5, with TRBD1 as a possible D gene (5 bases). Looked up from germline, CDR1 is LNHDA and CDR2 is SQIVND (reference sequence). The CDR3 sequence is 15 residues long. Between the trimmed V and J ends, which lost 3 bases and 3 bases, there was a span of 12 bases. In DNA form, the CDR3 reads TGTGCCAGTAGTATGGAGGGGAGAAACAATCAGCCCCAGCATTTT. Its translation: CASSMEGRNNQPQHF.

This clonotype was found once. The chain is built from TRBV20-1 and TRBJ2-1; the match to TRBD2 covers 11 bases. Germline assignment: CDR1 DFQATT and CDR2 SNEGSKA (reference sequence). The CDR3 length is 14 residues. V lost 6 bases, J lost 6 bases, and 7 bases stayed unmatched. DNA for the CDR3: TGCAGTGCCGGGGCCCTAGCGGGGGGCAATGAGCAGTTCTTC. Translation: CSAGALAGGNEQFF.

This clonotype has at least ten counts. The rearrangement uses TRBV12-3 or TRBV12-4 and TRBJ1-5; TRBD1 might be the D (5 bases). There are 15 residues in the CDR3. The V gene lost 1 base and the J gene lost 3 bases, with 10 bases spanning the gap. The CDR3 DNA reads as TGTGCCAGCAGTTTAGTGTTAGGGGACAATCAGCCCCAGCATTTT. This codes for CASSLVLGDNQPQHF.